This T cell receptor (beta chain) was captured by sequencing in a study of T cell responses to AZD1222 COVID-19 vaccine. The overall study: Second doses that came at about 4 or about 12 weeks were put together.

Clones were sequenced by immunoSEQ multiplex PCR, and TCRdb holds only the in-frame ones, with some missing. Of 110,000 to 150,000 clones in the sample, around 90% were seen once. Germline values: CDR1 MNHEY, CDR2 SMNVEV (reference sequence). The ends were cut back, 2 bases at V and 5 bases at J, with 6 bases in the middle. The CDR3 has 13 amino acids. Comment on this clone: Its antigen is as yet unknown.

General study results and limits: Clonal diversity may have been underestimated, and the donors were mostly white British, with more females than males.

The chain carries TRBV27 and TRBJ2-2; no reliable D call. Source: peripheral blood, taken on day 0 of AZD1222 vaccination. The TCR comes from an adult in good health. Here the CDR3 DNA reads TGTGCCAGCAGTTTAAGCTCGACCGGGGAGCTGTTTTTT. Translation gives CASSLSSTGELFF.